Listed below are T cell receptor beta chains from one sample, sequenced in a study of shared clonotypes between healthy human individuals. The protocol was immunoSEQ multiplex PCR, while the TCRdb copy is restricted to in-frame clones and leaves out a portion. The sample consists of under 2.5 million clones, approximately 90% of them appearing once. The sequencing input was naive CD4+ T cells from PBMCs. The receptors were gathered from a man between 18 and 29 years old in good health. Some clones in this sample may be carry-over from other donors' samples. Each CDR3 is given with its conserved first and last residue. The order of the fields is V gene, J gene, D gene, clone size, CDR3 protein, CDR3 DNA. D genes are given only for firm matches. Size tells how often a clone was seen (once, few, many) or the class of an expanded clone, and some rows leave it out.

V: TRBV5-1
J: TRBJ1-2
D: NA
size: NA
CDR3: CASSSGKDENYGYTF
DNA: TGCGCCAGCAGTTCAGGAAAGGATGAGAACTATGGCTACACCTTC

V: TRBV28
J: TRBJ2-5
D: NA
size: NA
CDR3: CASSPRVGQYF
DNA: TGTGCCAGCAGCCCCCGTGTGGGCCAGTACTTC

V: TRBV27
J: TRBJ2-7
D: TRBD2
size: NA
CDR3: CASSPQPLAALSYEQYF
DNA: TGTGCCAGCAGTCCCCAGCCCCTAGCGGCCCTCTCCTACGAGCAGTACTTC

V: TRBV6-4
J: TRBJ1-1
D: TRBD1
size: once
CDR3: CASSARSAGGEAFF
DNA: TGTGCCAGCAGTGCCCGCTCGGCAGGGGGAGAAGCTTTCTTT

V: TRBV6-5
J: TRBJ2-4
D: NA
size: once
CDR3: CASSRWGEAKNIQYF
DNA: TGTGCCAGCAGCCGGTGGGGGGAAGCCAAAAACATTCAGTACTTC

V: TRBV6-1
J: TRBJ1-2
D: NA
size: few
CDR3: CASSEVAHYGYTF
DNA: TGTGCCAGCAGTGAAGTAGCTCACTATGGCTACACCTTC

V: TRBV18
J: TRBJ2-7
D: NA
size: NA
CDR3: CASSRSGETYEQYF
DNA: TGTGCCAGCTCACGCTCGGGGGAGACCTACGAGCAGTACTTC

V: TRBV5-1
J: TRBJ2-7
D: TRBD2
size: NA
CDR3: CASSLVAGGDSSYEQYF
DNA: TGCGCCAGCAGCTTGGTCGCGGGAGGGGACAGCTCCTACGAGCAGTACTTC

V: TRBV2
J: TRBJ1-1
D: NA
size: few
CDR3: CASSGGLMNTEAFF
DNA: TGTGCCAGCAGTGGTGGCCTTATGAACACTGAAGCTTTCTTT

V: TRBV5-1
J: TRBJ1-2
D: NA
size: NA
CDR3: CASSPEDYGYTF
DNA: TGCGCCAGCAGCCCGGAGGACTATGGCTACACCTTC

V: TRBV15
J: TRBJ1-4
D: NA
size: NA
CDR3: CATTGYATNEKLFF
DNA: TGTGCCACCACCGGGTATGCAACTAATGAAAAACTGTTTTTT

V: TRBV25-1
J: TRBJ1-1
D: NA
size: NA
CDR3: CASSEASRAFF
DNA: TGTGCCAGCAGTGAGGCCAGCCGGGCTTTCTTT